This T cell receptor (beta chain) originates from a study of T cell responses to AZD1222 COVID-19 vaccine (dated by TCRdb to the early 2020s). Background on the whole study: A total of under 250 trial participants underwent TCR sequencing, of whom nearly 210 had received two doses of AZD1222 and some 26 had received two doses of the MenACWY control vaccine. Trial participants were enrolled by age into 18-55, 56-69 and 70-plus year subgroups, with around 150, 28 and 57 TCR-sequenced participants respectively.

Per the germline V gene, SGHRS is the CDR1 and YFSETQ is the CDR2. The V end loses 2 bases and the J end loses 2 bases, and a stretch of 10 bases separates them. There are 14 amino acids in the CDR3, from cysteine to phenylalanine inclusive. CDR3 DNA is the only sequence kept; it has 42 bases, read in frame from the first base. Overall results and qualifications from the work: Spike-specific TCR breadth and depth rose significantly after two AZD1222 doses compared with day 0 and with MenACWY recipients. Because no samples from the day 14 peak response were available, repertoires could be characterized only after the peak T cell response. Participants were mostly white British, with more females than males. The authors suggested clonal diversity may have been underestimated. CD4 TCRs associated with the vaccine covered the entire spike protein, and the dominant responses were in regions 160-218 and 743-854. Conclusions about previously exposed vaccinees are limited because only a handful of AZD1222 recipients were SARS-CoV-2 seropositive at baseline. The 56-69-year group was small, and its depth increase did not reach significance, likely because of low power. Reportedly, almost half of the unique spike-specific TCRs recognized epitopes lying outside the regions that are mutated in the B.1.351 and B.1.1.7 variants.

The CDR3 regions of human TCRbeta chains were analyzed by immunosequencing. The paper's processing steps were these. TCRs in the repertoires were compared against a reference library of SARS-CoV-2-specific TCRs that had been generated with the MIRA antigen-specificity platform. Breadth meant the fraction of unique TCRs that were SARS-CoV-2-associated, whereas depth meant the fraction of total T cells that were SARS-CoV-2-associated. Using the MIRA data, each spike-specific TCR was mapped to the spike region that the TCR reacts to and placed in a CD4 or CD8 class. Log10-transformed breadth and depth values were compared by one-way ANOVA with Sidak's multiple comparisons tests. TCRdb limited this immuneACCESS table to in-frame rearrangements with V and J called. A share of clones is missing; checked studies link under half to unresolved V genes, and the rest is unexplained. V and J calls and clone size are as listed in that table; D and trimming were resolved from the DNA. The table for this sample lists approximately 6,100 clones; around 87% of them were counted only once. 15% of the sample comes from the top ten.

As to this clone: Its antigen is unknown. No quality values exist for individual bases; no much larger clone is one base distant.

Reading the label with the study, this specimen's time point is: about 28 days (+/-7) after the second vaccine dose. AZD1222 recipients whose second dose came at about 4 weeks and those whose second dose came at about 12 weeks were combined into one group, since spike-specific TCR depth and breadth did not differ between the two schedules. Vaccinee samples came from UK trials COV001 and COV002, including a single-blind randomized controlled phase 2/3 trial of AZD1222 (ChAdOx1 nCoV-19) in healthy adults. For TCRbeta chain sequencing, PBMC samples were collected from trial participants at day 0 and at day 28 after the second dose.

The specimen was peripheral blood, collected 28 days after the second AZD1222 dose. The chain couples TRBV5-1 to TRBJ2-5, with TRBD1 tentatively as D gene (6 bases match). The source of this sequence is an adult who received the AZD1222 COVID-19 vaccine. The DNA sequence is TGCGCCAGCAGCTTAGCAGGGGTTCAAGAGACCCAGTACTTC. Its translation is CASSLAGVQETQYF.